The 23 T cell receptor beta chains given below trace back to one sample, sequenced in a study of T cell changes during pregnancy in multiple sclerosis (dated by TCRdb to the late 2010s). The library was obtained by the immunoSEQ multiplex PCR assay. As stored in TCRdb, this immuneACCESS dataset retains in-frame rearrangements with V and J assigned. A fraction of the clones does not appear; measured against another copy, unresolved V genes explain less than half of the discrepancy, and the remainder lacks a known reason. The table for this sample lists under 90,000 clones; approximately 93% of them were counted only once. The ten largest clones add up to around 0.97% of the sample. Sequenced material: peripheral blood, taken in the second trimester of pregnancy. The receptors were gathered from a female donor in good health, enrolled as a control in a pregnancy study.

V is TRBV6-1 and J is TRBJ2-7; perhaps TRBD2 as D (5 bases). V was trimmed by 0 bases and J by 4 bases, leaving 16 bases between them. Germline assignment: CDR1 MNHNS and CDR2 SASEGT. This CDR3 contains 16 residues. CDR3 coding DNA: TGTGCCAGCAGTGAAGCGGTCCTAGCCGTTGATTACGAGCAGTACTTC. This sequence encodes CASSEAVLAVDYEQYF.

The chain recombines TRBV9 with TRBJ2-2; D gene uncertain. The length of the CDR3 is 14 residues. Trimming left V 3 bases short and J 1 base short, with 7 bases between. Germline assignment: CDR1 SGDLS and CDR2 YYNGEE. The CDR3 reads CASSETGNTGELFF. CDR3 DNA sequence: TGTGCCAGCAGCGAGACGGGGAACACCGGGGAGCTGTTTTTT. The variable domain in full, completed from reference TRBV9 and TRBJ2-2, reads DSGVTQTPKHLITATGQRVTLRCSPRSGDLSVYWYQQSLDQGLQFLIQYYNGEERAKGNILERFSAQQFPDLHSELNLSSLELGDSALYFCASSETGNTGELFFGEGSRLTVL.

This clone was recorded once. This sequence joins TRBV11-2 and TRBJ2-2, with TRBD1 identical over 8 bases. V lost 1 base and J lost 4; bases outside the gene matches: 8. Per germline, CDR1 SGHAT and CDR2 FQNNGV. CDR3 size: 17 residues. The CDR3 DNA is TGTGCCAGCAGCTTAGTCCCGCAGGGGGCGGGCACCGGGGAGCTGTTTTTT. Protein: CASSLVPQGAGTGELFF. Filled out from reference TRBV11-2 and TRBJ2-2, the complete variable domain reads EAGVAQSPRYKIIEKRQSVAFWCNPISGHATLYWYQQILGQGPKLLIQFQNNGVVDDSQLPKDRFSAERLKGVDSTLKIQPAKLEDSAVYLCASSLVPQGAGTGELFFGEGSRLTVL.

V and J are TRBV6-4 and TRBJ2-1, with D possibly TRBD2 on 6 matching bases. In germline, CDR1 is MRHNA, CDR2 SNTAGT. The V end was cut by 0 bases, the J end by 0 bases, with 6 bases between. The CDR3 length is 15 residues. The CDR3 nucleotides are TGTGCCAGCAGTGACTCAGCGGGCTCCTACAATGAGCAGTTCTTC. As protein: CASSDSAGSYNEQFF.

This sequence joins TRBV7-9 and TRBJ2-2; D possibly corresponds to TRBD1 (6 bases). Trimming took 0 bases from V and 5 from J, leaving 16 bases between them. This CDR3 region has 17 residues. Germline V gives CDR1 SEHNR, CDR2 FQNEAQ (reference sequence). CDR3 in DNA: TGTGCCAGCAGCTTAGCCAGGGGAAGGGAGTTTACCGGGGAGCTGTTTTTT. Translated: CASSLARGREFTGELFF.

In this sample, this clone turned up once. This chain links TRBV19 with TRBJ2-2; 10 positions agree with TRBD2. This CDR3 spans 16 amino acids. V dropped 3 bases and J dropped 6; count of bases not matched to a gene: 7. CDR1 is LNHDA and CDR2 is SQIVND in the germline V gene (reference sequence). The DNA of the CDR3 is TGTGCCAGTAGTATCCAAGCGGGAGGGTCACCCGGGGAGCTGTTTTTT. Amino acids: CASSIQAGGSPGELFF.

The rearrangement joins TRBV7-2 to TRBJ2-3; 10 nucleotides agree with TRBD2. The CDR3 consists of 14 residues. With V trimmed by 5 bases and J by 7 bases, 6 bases remained unmatched. Per germline, CDR1 SGHTA and CDR2 FQGNSA. The CDR3 DNA reads TGTGCCAGCAGCCCCAGTAGCGGGAGGAATACGCAGTATTTT. It codes for CASSPSSGRNTQYF. Full variable domain (missing parts from reference TRBV7-2 and TRBJ2-3): GAGVSQSPSNKVTEKGKDVELRCDPISGHTALYWYRQSLGQGLEFLIYFQGNSAPDKSGLPSDRFSAERTGGSVSTLTIQRTQQEDSAVYLCASSPSSGRNTQYFGPGTRLTVL.

The chain recombines TRBV5-5 with TRBJ2-7; D possibly corresponds to TRBD1 (6 bases). The CDR3 is 16 residues long. Per the germline V gene, CDR1 is SGHKS and CDR2 is YYEKEE (reference sequence). V was trimmed by 0 bases and J by 3 bases, leaving 16 bases between them. This CDR3 reads CASSLAQGLSLYEQYF. The CDR3 nucleotides are TGTGCCAGCAGCTTGGCGCAGGGGCTATCTCTCTACGAGCAGTACTTC.

The rearrangement links TRBV10-3 to TRBJ1-2, with D maybe TRBD1 (6 bases). This CDR3 has 15 amino acids. Germline V gene lookup returns CDR1 ENHRY and CDR2 SYGVKD. V shed 10 bases and J shed 4 bases, with 22 bases lying between them. The CDR3 DNA reads as TGTGCCACCACGAGGGGAAGTACAGGGCCCTATGGCTACACCTTC. Its protein product is CATTRGSTGPYGYTF.

This clone was observed once. J is TRBJ1-5 and V is TRBV7-2; D not resolved. CDR1 and CDR2 (germline): SGHTA, FQGNSA. CDR3 length equals 14 residues. V lost 5 bases and J lost 0, with 8 bases in between. Here the CDR3 reads CASSPGSSNQPQHF. As DNA, the CDR3 is TGTGCCAGCAGCCCCGGGAGTAGCAATCAGCCCCAGCATTTT.

The chain couples TRBV4-2 to TRBJ1-4; D not resolved. Germline lookup yields CDR1 LGHNA and CDR2 YNFKEQ. V was cut by 4 bases and J by 10 bases, with 7 bases left in between. The CDR3 is 11 residues long. CDR3 sequence reads: CASSPGGKLFF. As DNA, the CDR3 is TGTGCCAGCAGCCCAGGTGGAAAACTGTTTTTT.

The V and J genes are TRBV28 and TRBJ2-1; 9 positions match TRBD2. The CDR3 sequence is 14 residues long. Trimming cost V 1 base and J 9 bases; bases outside gene matches: 4. Germline CDR1 reads MDHEN; CDR2 reads SYDVKM. The CDR3 protein is CASSLYSGLAEQFF. The CDR3 nucleotides read TGTGCCAGCAGTTTATACTCGGGACTAGCTGAGCAGTTCTTC.

V usage is TRBV29-1 and J usage is TRBJ2-5; tentative D call: TRBD2 (7 bases). The V gene's germline CDR1 is SQVTM and CDR2 ANQGSEA. With 7 bases removed from V and 6 bases from J, the gap between germline ends came to 24 bases. The CDR3 length is 15 residues. CDR3 loop: CSANDGGGSRQTQYF. The CDR3, as DNA: TGCAGCGCCAACGACGGGGGCGGGAGTAGGCAGACCCAGTACTTC.

The V and J genes are TRBV10-2 and TRBJ2-7; 7 positions agree with TRBD2. V trimming: 2 bases; J trimming: 4 bases; junction bases outside the gene matches: 11. The germline gives CDR1 WSHSY, CDR2 SAAADI. The CDR3 consists of 16 residues. The CDR3 DNA sequence: TGCGCCAGCAGTGAGGCTAGGCGGACTAGTAGGTACGAGCAGTACTTC. This translates into CASSEARRTSRYEQYF.

This chain uses TRBV2 with TRBJ1-1; no clear D gene. V lost 4 bases and J 5 bases, leaving 14 bases between the germline ends. The germline CDR1 and CDR2 sequences are SNHLY and FYNNEI. The CDR3 totals 14 residues. CDR3 in amino acids: CASSVAASGTEAFF. The CDR3 DNA follows: TGTGCCAGCAGTGTGGCCGCGTCGGGGACTGAAGCTTTCTTT.

This chain links TRBV28 with TRBJ1-5, with TRBD1 matching over 10 bases. Germline V lookup: CDR1 MDHEN, CDR2 SYDVKM. Losses at the gene ends were 5 bases for V and 3 bases for J; bases not matched to a gene: 10. The CDR3 has 17 residues. In DNA form, the CDR3 reads TGTGCCAGCAGTCACCGGGACAGGGGAACTACCAATCAGCCCCAGCATTTT. The encoded protein is CASSHRDRGTTNQPQHF.

The rearrangement links TRBV30 to TRBJ2-1, with TRBD1 as a possible D gene (6 bases). V lost 2 bases to trimming and J lost 3 bases, with 17 bases between them. The CDR3 has 16 amino acids. In germline, CDR1 is GTSNPN, CDR2 SVGIG (reference sequence). DNA of the CDR3: TGTGCCTGGAGTACACCCCGGAGAGGGGGCTACAATGAGCAGTTCTTC. This encodes CAWSTPRRGGYNEQFF.

This chain uses TRBV19 with TRBJ1-3, with TRBD1 matching over 7 bases. V lost 9 bases and J lost 4; bases outside the gene matches: 3. The CDR3 spans 12 residues. Germline loops: CDR1 LNHDA, CDR2 SQIVND (reference sequence). The CDR3, as DNA: TGTGCCAGCGGGACAGAGGGAAACACCATATATTTT. Protein sequence: CASGTEGNTIYF.

The chain uses TRBV27 and TRBJ2-7; TRBD2 aligns across 11 bases. In germline, CDR1 is MNHEY, CDR2 SMNVEV (reference sequence). V shed 5 bases and J 4 bases; nucleotides not matched to a gene: 4. The CDR3 runs to 14 residues. CDR3 nucleotides: TGTGCCAGCAGTAAGACTAGCGGGAAATACGAGCAGTACTTC. Encoded protein: CASSKTSGKYEQYF.

This chain connects TRBV19 to TRBJ2-3, with TRBD2 matching 13 bases. J was trimmed by 9 bases and V by 6 bases; bases with no gene match: 3. The germline V gene has CDR1 LNHDA and CDR2 SQIVND (reference sequence). This CDR3 spans 13 amino acids. The CDR3 DNA sequence: TGTGCCAGTAGAAGGACTAGCGGGAGCACGCAGTATTTT. This sequence encodes CASRRTSGSTQYF.

The chain joins TRBV4-1 to TRBJ1-5; 7 positions agree with TRBD1. This CDR3 has 15 residues. Germline V gene data show CDR1 as MGHRA and CDR2 as YSYEKL. Trimming removed 1 base from V and 10 bases from J; junction bases left unmatched: 10. For the CDR3, the DNA is TGCGCCAGCAGCCAAGTAGGACAGGCCACTGAACCCCAGCATTTT. This encodes CASSQVGQATEPQHF.

The chain carries TRBV7-9 and TRBJ2-7; no firm D call. Trimming took off 4 bases at V and 2 bases at J, with 12 bases between the two ends. Germline V gives CDR1 SEHNR, CDR2 FQNEAQ (reference sequence). There are 14 residues in the CDR3. The DNA for the CDR3 is TGTGCCAGCAGCTCCCACGGTGTCGCCTACGAGCAGTACTTC. Translated, it gives CASSSHGVAYEQYF.

The rearrangement joins TRBV2 to TRBJ2-5; a possible D gene is TRBD2 (7 bases). Trimming took 7 bases from V and 5 from J, leaving 14 bases between them. The germline V gene encodes CDR1 SNHLY and CDR2 FYNNEI. The CDR3 contains 13 residues. CDR3 loop: CASKGGAMETQYF. The CDR3 nucleotides are TGTGCCAGCAAAGGGGGGGCCATGGAGACCCAGTACTTC.